The source of this T cell receptor (beta chain) is a study of vaccination effects on CD4 cells after COVID-19. Study results and caveats: Common cold coronavirus cross-reactivity was shown by only 1 of 255 vaccine-induced clones in healthy vaccinees.

V lost 0 bases and J lost 7, with 12 bases in between. The CDR3 contains 14 residues. Antigen-specific CD4+ T cells were first expanded with viral peptide pools by the ViraFEST assay and only then sequenced. CD4+ T cells were isolated after 10 days of culture. As their vaccination, participants received two doses of either BNT162b2 or mRNA-1273. This table comes from immunoSEQ multiplex PCR, and its TCRdb copy is limited to in-frame clones, with some not included. The sample yields tens of thousands of clones, approximately 82% seen once. On this clone itself: Its antigen remains unidentified.

Sequencing used CD4+ T cells from PBMCs cultured with HCoV-229E spike peptides, obtained after COVID-19 vaccination. The J gene is TRBJ1-2, the V gene TRBV23-1; D is perhaps TRBD1 (6 bases). TRBV23-1 is sorted into the ORF group, with uncertain function. This receptor was obtained from a human donor who received a COVID-19 vaccine. CDR3 nucleotides: TGCGCCAGCAGTCAATCGCAGGGGCGGGGTGGCTACACCTTC. It encodes CASSQSQGRGGYTF.